Reported below is one T cell receptor (beta chain). What it recognizes is unknown. Since no conserved phenylalanine or tryptophan closes the CDR3, a read error is the likely cause. The DNA is omitted, as the CDR3 cannot be located on it reliably, and the CDR3 follows TCRdb's listing. The data were obtained in a study of CD8+CD57+ T cells in acquired aplastic anemia. Notes on the study in general: Researchers report that some 31 CD8+ CDR3 sequences appeared in both patients and controls. No significant patient-versus-control difference appeared in CD8+ Simpson's diversity.

13 amino acids form the CDR3, both terminal residues included. Germline lookup yields CDR1 SEHNR and CDR2 FQNEAQ (reference sequence). Genomic DNA, serving as template, underwent TCR beta VDJ and CDR3 profiling. MiXCR was run by TCRdb on the reads, yielding one entry per CDR3 protein. The data contain 350,000 to 450,000 distinct CDR3 sequences, just under 70% of them singletons. Sequences were obtained from sorted CD4+, CD8+, or CD8+CD57+ T cells (not recorded which) from PBMCs. The TCR originated in a human donor in good health, serving as a control. This rearrangement joins TRBV7-9 to TRBJ1-2; the D call TRBD1 from the table was never checked on the DNA. The CDR3 loop reads CASSSGDINYDST.